Below, 13 T cell receptor beta chains from the same sample are listed, as sequenced in a study of CD8 T cells in Susac syndrome. RNA in amounts of roughly 0.45 to 1 ug was reverse transcribed with random hexamers. Each CDR3 protein gets one entry after TCRdb re-called the immunoSEQ multiplex PCR reads with MiXCR. The sample consists of some 140,000 distinct CDR3 sequences, roughly 94% of them appearing once. What was sequenced was CD8+ T cells from PBMCs. These receptor sequences come from a human donor with Susac syndrome.

This chain links TRBV28 with TRBJ2-7; 11 positions agree with TRBD1. The CDR3 runs 15 residues. Trimming took 2 bases from V and 3 from J; bases not matched to a gene: 3. The germline V gene encodes CDR1 MDHEN and CDR2 SYDVKM. The CDR3 coding sequence is TGTGCCAGCAGTTTAGGGGACAGGGGGGGCTACGAGCAGTACTTC. Translation: CASSLGDRGGYEQYF.

The V and J genes are TRBV4-2 and TRBJ2-7; weak D call: TRBD1 (6 bases). The CDR3 loop spans 16 amino acids. Germline V gene lookup returns CDR1 LGHNA and CDR2 YNFKEQ. V was clipped by 3 bases and J by 5 bases, with 20 bases between them. The CDR3 nucleotides are TGTGCCAGCAGCCATCTCCAGGGGTTTGCTGTTCACGAGCAGTACTTC. Translated: CASSHLQGFAVHEQYF.

The chain combines TRBV7-9 with TRBJ2-3; perhaps TRBD2 as D (5 bases). The CDR3 contains 19 residues. The germline V and J ends were trimmed by 1 base and 2 bases, with 22 bases remaining between them. Germline assignment: CDR1 SEHNR and CDR2 FQNEAQ (reference sequence). CDR3 coding DNA: TGTGCCAGCAGCTTAGAAGGCAGGACTCCAATCTCGAACACAGATACGCAGTATTTT. Translated: CASSLEGRTPISNTDTQYF.

CDR3: CASSRTGQEEFFTEAFF. In nucleotides, the CDR3 is TGTGCCAGCAGCAGGACCGGACAGGAAGAATTCTTCACTGAAGCTTTCTTT. The chain employs TRBV3-1 and TRBJ1-1; 7 bases align to TRBD1. The CDR3 runs to 17 residues. CDR1 LGHDT and CDR2 YNNKEL come from the germline V gene (reference sequence). The V and J ends lost 5 bases and 4 bases, in that order; junction bases with no gene match: 16.

This sequence joins TRBV9 and TRBJ2-3; D is undetermined. With 4 bases removed from V and 1 base from J, the gap between germline ends came to 7 bases. This CDR3 region has 13 residues. Germline V gives CDR1 SGDLS, CDR2 YYNGEE. The CDR3 protein is CASSPHGTDTQYF. The CDR3, as DNA: TGTGCCAGCAGCCCTCACGGCACAGATACGCAGTATTTT.

The genes are TRBV7-9 and TRBJ1-3, with no clear D. Germline CDR1 is SEHNR and CDR2 is FQNEAQ (reference sequence). Trimming removed 7 bases from V and 0 bases from J, with 7 bases in between. The CDR3 runs 13 residues. CDR3 nucleotides: TGTGCCAGCACCCTCGTCTCTGGAAACACCATATATTTT. Its translation is CASTLVSGNTIYF.

This sequence joins TRBV3-1 and TRBJ1-1; a weak D match, TRBD1 (5 bases). The CDR3 loop spans 13 amino acids. Trimming left V 4 bases short and J 5 bases short, with 11 bases between. Germline V lookup: CDR1 LGHDT, CDR2 YNNKEL (reference sequence). The DNA of the CDR3 is TGTGCCAGCAGCCCCATGGGGGGAACTGAAGCTTTCTTT. Protein: CASSPMGGTEAFF.

The rearrangement joins TRBV7-3 to TRBJ1-1; maybe TRBD1 (5 bases). Trimming cost V 4 bases and J 1 base, with 10 bases left between them. The CDR3 has 14 amino acids. The germline gives CDR1 SGHTA, CDR2 FQGTGA. The CDR3 coding sequence is TGTGCCAGCAGCTCCCCCGGGGGGAACACTGAAGCTTTCTTT. Translation: CASSSPGGNTEAFF.

Only one count was recorded for this clonotype. The chain has TRBV28 and TRBJ1-1; D is possibly TRBD1 (5 bases). The germline V and J ends were trimmed by 6 bases and 5 bases, with 19 bases remaining between them. This CDR3 comprises 15 residues. Germline V gene data show CDR1 as MDHEN and CDR2 as SYDVKM. For the CDR3, the DNA is TGTGCCAGCAGATTAGAGCCGGGCCCAGGGACTGAAGCTTTCTTT. Protein: CASRLEPGPGTEAFF.

V is TRBV15 and J is TRBJ2-7; D is possibly TRBD1 or TRBD2 (5 bases each). CDR1 and CDR2 (germline): LNHNV, YYDKDF (reference sequence). The CDR3 is 15 amino acids. The V end was cut by 0 bases, the J end by 0 bases, with 9 bases between. CDR3 DNA sequence: TGTGCCACCAGCAGAGACCGGGACGGCTCCTACGAGCAGTACTTC. Amino acid sequence: CATSRDRDGSYEQYF.

With respect to this clonotype: One end of the junction is discordant with germline, which a read error may explain. The CDR3 DNA is TGTGCCAGCAGTCGGGACAGGGTTAATTTT. Amino acid sequence: CASSRDRVNF. The chain recombines TRBV28 with TRBJ1-3; 9 bases map to TRBD1. The germline V gene has CDR1 MDHEN and CDR2 SYDVKM. This CDR3 is built from 10 residues.

This sequence joins TRBV4-2 and TRBJ2-7, with 10 bases fitting TRBD2. V was clipped by 6 bases and J by 2 bases; unmatched bases: 7. CDR1 and CDR2 from the germline V gene are LGHNA and YNFKEQ. This CDR3 is built from 15 residues. The CDR3 sequence is CASREFSGRTYEQYF. Written as DNA, the CDR3 is TGTGCCAGCAGGGAGTTTAGCGGGAGGACCTACGAGCAGTACTTC.

This chain links TRBV11-2 with TRBJ2-1, with TRBD2 matching 7 bases. The CDR3 is 16 residues long. Germline V CDR1 and CDR2: SGHAT, FQNNGV. V shed 5 bases, J shed 0 bases, and the junction held 7 bases outside the gene matches. This CDR3 is CASSGMGGSSYNEQFF. CDR3 nucleotide sequence: TGTGCCAGCAGCGGAATGGGCGGGAGCTCCTACAATGAGCAGTTCTTC.